These 21 T cell receptor beta chains were all obtained from the same sample, sequenced in a study of blood T cell repertoires in COVID-19. Only in-frame clones appear in the TCRdb table, and some are missing; sequencing was by immunoSEQ multiplex PCR. The sample yields about 180,000 clones, 89% seen once. Sequencing was performed on peripheral blood. These TCRs come from a man younger than 35 who had recovered from COVID-19.

The gene calls are TRBV12-3 or TRBV12-4 and TRBJ1-1, with unresolved D. There are 12 residues in the CDR3. Trimming shortened V by 3 bases and J by 4 bases, and 6 bases separated the two germline ends. As DNA, the CDR3 is TGTGCCAGCAGTTTTCACGGCACTGAAGCTTTCTTT. Translated, it gives CASSFHGTEAFF.

The V and J genes are TRBV19 and TRBJ2-7; 10 nucleotides match TRBD1. The CDR3 runs to 16 residues. Germline V gene sequence: CDR1 LNHDA, CDR2 SQIVND (reference sequence). With V trimmed by 5 bases and J by 5 bases, 12 bases remained unmatched. The DNA for the CDR3 is TGTGCCAGTAGTCCAACCCCCGGGACAGGGGTCAACGAGCAGTACTTC. This sequence encodes CASSPTPGTGVNEQYF.

Here the CDR3 reads CASSSNGVNTEAFF. Here the CDR3 DNA reads TGTGCCAGCAGCTCCAACGGGGTGAACACTGAAGCTTTCTTT. The chain couples TRBV11-2 to TRBJ1-1; no clear D gene. Germline CDR1 is SGHAT and CDR2 is FQNNGV. This CDR3 contains 14 residues. V was cut by 4 bases and J by 0 bases, with 9 bases left in between.

This chain joins TRBV7-6 and TRBJ2-1, with 8 nucleotides matching TRBD2. Trimming removed 4 bases from V and 5 bases from J; junction bases left unmatched: 7. Germline V gene sequence: CDR1 SGHVS, CDR2 FNYEAQ. This CDR3 comprises 15 residues. This CDR3 reads CASSSGVAGHNEQFF. The CDR3 nucleotides read TGTGCCAGCAGCTCGGGGGTAGCGGGACACAATGAGCAGTTCTTC.

Details on this clone: Other DNA sequences of this sample code for an identical CDR3. V usage is TRBV6-2 or TRBV6-3 and J usage is TRBJ1-5; D uncertain. In germline, CDR1 is MNHEY, CDR2 SVGEGT. V was trimmed by 4 bases and J by 3 bases, leaving 4 bases between them. CDR3 length: 12 amino acids. The CDR3 bases are TGTGCCAGCAGTTTCTTCAATCAGCCCCAGCATTTT. Its translation: CASSFFNQPQHF.

The gene calls are TRBV7-9 and TRBJ2-7; no firm D call. The CDR3 has 12 amino acids. V was clipped by 6 bases and J by 5 bases, with 11 bases between them. Germline values: CDR1 SEHNR, CDR2 FQNEAQ (reference sequence). CDR3 in amino acids: CASSHGYNEQYF. The CDR3 nucleotides read TGTGCCAGCAGTCACGGGTATAACGAGCAGTACTTC.

J is TRBJ1-4 and V is TRBV19; D unresolved. CDR3 size: 12 residues. Germline CDR1 and CDR2: LNHDA and SQIVND (reference sequence). V lost 4 bases and J lost 8, with 8 bases in between. In nucleotides, the CDR3 is TGTGCCAGTAGTAATTGGGAGGAAAAACTGTTTTTT. Encoded protein: CASSNWEEKLFF.

The V call is TRBV7-2, the J call TRBJ2-2; 11 bases match TRBD2. Germline CDR1 is SGHTA and CDR2 is FQGNSA. V was clipped by 5 bases and J by 1 base; unmatched bases: 3. The CDR3 is made up of 16 amino acids. Here the CDR3 DNA reads TGTGCCAGCAGCCCTACTAGCGGGAGGAACACCGGGGAGCTGTTTTTT. It codes for CASSPTSGRNTGELFF.

The chain links TRBV6-6 to TRBJ2-7, with TRBD1 as a possible D gene (6 bases). The V and J ends lost 3 bases and 1 base respectively, with 16 bases between them. The germline gives CDR1 MNHNY, CDR2 SVGAGI (reference sequence). The CDR3 has 16 residues. CDR3 residues: CASSYWGPSRSYEQYF. CDR3 bases: TGTGCCAGCAGTTATTGGGGGCCTAGCCGATCCTACGAGCAGTACTTC.

This chain links TRBV7-9 with TRBJ1-5; D is perhaps TRBD1 (6 bases). The germline CDR1 and CDR2 sequences are SEHNR and FQNEAQ (reference sequence). The CDR3 extends over 14 amino acids. V lost 3 bases to trimming and J lost 5 bases, with 11 bases between them. CDR3: CASSFNSGDQPQHF. The CDR3 DNA reads as TGTGCCAGCAGCTTTAATTCAGGGGATCAGCCCCAGCATTTT.

The chain couples TRBV7-2 to TRBJ2-7, with 10 bases aligning to TRBD2. V dropped 4 bases and J dropped 7; count of bases not matched to a gene: 7. CDR3 length equals 14 residues. Germline V gene lookup returns CDR1 SGHTA and CDR2 FQGNSA. The CDR3 DNA reads as TGTGCCAGCAGCTGGGGGTCTAGCGGGGGTGAGCAGTACTTC. Protein product: CASSWGSSGGEQYF.

The chain recombines TRBV11-3 with TRBJ2-1, with 8 bases aligning to TRBD2. From germline, CDR1 is SGHNT and CDR2 YENEEA. The V gene end was trimmed by 4 bases and the J gene end by 8 bases; junction bases not matched to a gene: 10. The CDR3 sequence is 15 residues long. The chain's CDR3 is CASSSRAGVAHEQFF. CDR3 bases: TGTGCCAGCAGCTCCAGAGCGGGAGTTGCCCATGAGCAGTTCTTC.

This CDR3 is CASSQTSGSLNEQFF. In DNA, the CDR3 is TGCGCCAGCAGCCAAACTAGCGGGAGTCTCAATGAGCAGTTCTTC. The J gene is TRBJ2-1, the V gene TRBV4-3; 11 bases align to TRBD2. After removal of 2 bases from V and 6 bases from J, the junction contained 3 bases not matched to a gene. CDR1 is LGHNA, CDR2 YSLEER, per germline. There are 15 residues in the CDR3.

The chain links TRBV11-2 to TRBJ2-1, with TRBD2 matching 14 bases. The germline V gene encodes CDR1 SGHAT and CDR2 FQNNGV. V lost 5 bases to trimming and J lost 2 bases; unmatched junction nucleotides: 2. This CDR3 has 16 residues. The CDR3 is CASSQGLAGAYNEQFF. Here the CDR3 DNA reads TGTGCCAGCAGCCAGGGACTAGCGGGGGCCTACAATGAGCAGTTCTTC.

This clone was found a few times. This chain joins TRBV19 and TRBJ2-3, with a tentative D call TRBD2 (5 bases). Trimming took 2 bases from V and 5 from J, leaving 8 bases between them. Germline CDR1 is LNHDA and CDR2 is SQIVND (reference sequence). The CDR3 covers 13 residues. CDR3 protein: CASSIRERDTQYF. Written as DNA, the CDR3 is TGTGCCAGTAGTATAAGGGAGCGAGATACGCAGTATTTT. The full variable domain, its missing parts supplied by reference TRBV19 and TRBJ2-3, is DGGITQSPKYLFRKEGQNVTLSCEQNLNHDAMYWYRQDPGQGLRLIYYSQIVNDFQKGDIAEGYSVSREKKESFPLTVTSAQKNPTAFYLCASSIRERDTQYFGPGTRLTVL.

This chain uses TRBV10-3 with TRBJ2-5, with 8 positions matching TRBD1. Germline V gives CDR1 ENHRY, CDR2 SYGVKD. This CDR3 has 13 residues. V lost 6 bases and J lost 5; bases outside the gene matches: 5. CDR3 in DNA: TGTGCCATCAGGGACAGGGTGGGGGAGACCCAGTACTTC. It yields the protein CAIRDRVGETQYF.

The chain has TRBV28 and TRBJ2-7; 11 positions match TRBD2. The CDR3 has 16 residues. With 4 bases clipped from V and 2 bases from J, the junction kept 7 bases outside the gene matches. Germline CDR1 is MDHEN and CDR2 is SYDVKM. The CDR3 region is CASSSLGTSGTYEQYF. The CDR3 DNA sequence: TGTGCCAGCAGTTCGCTCGGGACTAGCGGTACCTACGAGCAGTACTTC. Combining the CDR3 with reference TRBV28 and TRBJ2-7 gives the whole variable domain DVKVTQSSRYLVKRTGEKVFLECVQDMDHENMFWYRQDPGLGLRLIYFSYDVKMKEKGDIPEGYSVSREKKERFSLILESASTNQTSMYLCASSSLGTSGTYEQYFGPGTRLTVT.

This clone was recorded once. The rearrangement joins TRBV6-2 or TRBV6-3 to TRBJ2-1; weak D call: TRBD2 (6 bases). From germline, CDR1 is MNHEY and CDR2 SVGEGT. Trimming shortened V by 1 base and J by 7 bases, and 14 bases separated the two germline ends. CDR3 length: 15 amino acids. Here the CDR3 DNA reads TGTGCCAGCAGTTACTTAACCCCCGCGGGGAATGAGCAGTTCTTC. Translated, it gives CASSYLTPAGNEQFF.

This chain joins TRBV2 and TRBJ2-5; no firm D call. Germline V gene lookup returns CDR1 SNHLY and CDR2 FYNNEI. CDR3 length equals 11 residues. The V end lost 2 bases, the J end lost 7 bases, and 5 bases lay between the germline ends. The CDR3 sequence: CASSEPTTQYF. CDR3 bases: TGTGCCAGCAGTGAACCTACGACCCAGTACTTC.

The genes are TRBV20-1 and TRBJ2-7; 10 bases line up with TRBD2. There are 13 residues in the CDR3. Germline V CDR1 and CDR2: DFQATT, SNEGSKA (reference sequence). The V gene end was trimmed by 3 bases and the J gene end by 5 bases; junction bases not matched to a gene: 4. CDR3 residues: CSASKLAGNEQYF. CDR3 in DNA: TGCAGTGCTAGTAAACTAGCGGGAAACGAGCAGTACTTC.

The chain recombines TRBV7-9 with TRBJ2-1, with D unclear. The germline V gene has CDR1 SEHNR and CDR2 FQNEAQ (reference sequence). Trimming pared 4 bases from V and 3 bases from J, leaving 4 bases between. This CDR3 has 12 residues. This CDR3 is CASSYNYNEQFF. In DNA, the CDR3 is TGTGCCAGCAGCTATAACTACAATGAGCAGTTCTTC.